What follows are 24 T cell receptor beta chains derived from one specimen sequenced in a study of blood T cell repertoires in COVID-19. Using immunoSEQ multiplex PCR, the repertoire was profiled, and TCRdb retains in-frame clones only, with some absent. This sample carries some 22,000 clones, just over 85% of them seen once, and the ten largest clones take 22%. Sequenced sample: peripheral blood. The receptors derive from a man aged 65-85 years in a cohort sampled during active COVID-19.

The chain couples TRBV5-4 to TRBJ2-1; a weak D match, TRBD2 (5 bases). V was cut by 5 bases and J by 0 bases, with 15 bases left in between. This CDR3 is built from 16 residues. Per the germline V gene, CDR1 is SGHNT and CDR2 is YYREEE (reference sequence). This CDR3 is CASSPRGMSSYNEQFF. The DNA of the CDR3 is TGTGCCAGCAGTCCTCGAGGGATGAGCTCCTACAATGAGCAGTTCTTC.

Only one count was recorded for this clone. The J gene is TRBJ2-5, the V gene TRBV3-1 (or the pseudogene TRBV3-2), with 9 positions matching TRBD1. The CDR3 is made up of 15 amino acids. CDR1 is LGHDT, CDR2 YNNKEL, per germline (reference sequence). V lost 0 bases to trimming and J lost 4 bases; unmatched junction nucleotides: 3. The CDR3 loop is CASSQENRGRETQYF. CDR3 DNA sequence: TGTGCCAGCAGCCAAGAGAACAGGGGGCGAGAGACCCAGTACTTC.

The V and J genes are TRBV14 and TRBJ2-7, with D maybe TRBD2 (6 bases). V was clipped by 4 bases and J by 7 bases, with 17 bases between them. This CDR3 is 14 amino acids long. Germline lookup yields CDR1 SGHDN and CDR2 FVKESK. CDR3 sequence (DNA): TGTGCCAGCAGCCCCTCTTCTTCGGGGAGGGAGCAGTACTTC. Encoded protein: CASSPSSSGREQYF.

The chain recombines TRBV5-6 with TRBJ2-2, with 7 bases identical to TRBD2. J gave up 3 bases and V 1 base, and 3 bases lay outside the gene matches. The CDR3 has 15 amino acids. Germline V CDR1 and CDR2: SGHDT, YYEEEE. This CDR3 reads CASSLRLADTGELFF. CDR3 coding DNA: TGTGCCAGCAGCTTGCGGCTAGCGGACACCGGGGAGCTGTTTTTT.

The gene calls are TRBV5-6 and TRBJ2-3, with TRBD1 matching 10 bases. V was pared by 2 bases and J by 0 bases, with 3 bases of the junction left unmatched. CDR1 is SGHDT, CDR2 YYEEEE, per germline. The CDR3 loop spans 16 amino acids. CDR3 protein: CASSFRTGGSTDTQYF. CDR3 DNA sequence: TGTGCCAGCAGCTTCCGGACAGGGGGGAGCACAGATACGCAGTATTTT. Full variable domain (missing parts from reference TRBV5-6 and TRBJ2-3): DAGVTQSPTHLIKTRGQQVTLRCSPKSGHDTVSWYQQALGQGPQFIFQYYEEEERQRGNFPDRFSGHQFPNYSSELNVNALLLGDSALYLCASSFRTGGSTDTQYFGPGTRLTVL.

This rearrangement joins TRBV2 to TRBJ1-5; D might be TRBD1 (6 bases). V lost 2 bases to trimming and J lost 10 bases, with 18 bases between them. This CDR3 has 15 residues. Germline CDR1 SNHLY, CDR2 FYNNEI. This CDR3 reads CASSETAGQRTPQHF. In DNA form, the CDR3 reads TGTGCCAGCAGTGAAACTGCTGGACAGCGAACCCCCCAGCATTTT.

CDR3 sequence: CASSPLGRDGYTF. DNA for the CDR3: TGTGCCAGCTCACCACTGGGGCGGGACGGCTACACCTTC. The gene calls are TRBV18 and TRBJ1-2, with D perhaps matching TRBD1 (5 bases). Germline V gene lookup returns CDR1 KGHSH and CDR2 LQKENI. The length of the CDR3 is 13 residues. V was pared by 1 base and J by 8 bases, with 11 bases between.

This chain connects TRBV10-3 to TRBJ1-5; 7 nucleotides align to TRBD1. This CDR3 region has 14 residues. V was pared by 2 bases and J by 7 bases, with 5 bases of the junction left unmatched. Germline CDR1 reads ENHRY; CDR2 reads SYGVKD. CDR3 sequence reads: CAISEDRAQQPQHF. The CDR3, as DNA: TGTGCCATCAGTGAGGACAGGGCGCAACAGCCCCAGCATTTT.

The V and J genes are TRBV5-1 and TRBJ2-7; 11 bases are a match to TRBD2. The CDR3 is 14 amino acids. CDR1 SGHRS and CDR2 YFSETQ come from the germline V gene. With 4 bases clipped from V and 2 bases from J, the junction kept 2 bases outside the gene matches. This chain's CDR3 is CASSLTSGTYEQYF. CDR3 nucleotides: TGCGCCAGCAGCCTGACTAGCGGGACCTACGAGCAGTACTTC.

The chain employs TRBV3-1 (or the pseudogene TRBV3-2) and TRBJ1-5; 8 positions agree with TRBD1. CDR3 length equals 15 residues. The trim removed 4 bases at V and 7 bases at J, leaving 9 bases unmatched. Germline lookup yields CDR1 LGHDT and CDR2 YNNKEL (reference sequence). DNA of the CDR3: TGTGCCAGCAGCCCAAGACAGGGGAAGGGGCAGCCCCAGCATTTT. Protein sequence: CASSPRQGKGQPQHF.

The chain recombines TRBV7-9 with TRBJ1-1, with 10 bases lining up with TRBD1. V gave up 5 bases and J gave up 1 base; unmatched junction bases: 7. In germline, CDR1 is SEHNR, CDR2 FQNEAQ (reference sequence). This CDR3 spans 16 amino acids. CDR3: CASSRRDRGGNTEAFF. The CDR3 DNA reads TGTGCCAGCAGCCGCCGGGACAGGGGTGGGAACACTGAAGCTTTCTTT.

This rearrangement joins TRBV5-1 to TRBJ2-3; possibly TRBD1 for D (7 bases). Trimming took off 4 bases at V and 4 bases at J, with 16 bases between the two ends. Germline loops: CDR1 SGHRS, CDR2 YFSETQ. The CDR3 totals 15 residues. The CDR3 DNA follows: TGCGCCAGCAGCCTGGGGGGACAGACTGCAGATACGCAGTATTTT. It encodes CASSLGGQTADTQYF.

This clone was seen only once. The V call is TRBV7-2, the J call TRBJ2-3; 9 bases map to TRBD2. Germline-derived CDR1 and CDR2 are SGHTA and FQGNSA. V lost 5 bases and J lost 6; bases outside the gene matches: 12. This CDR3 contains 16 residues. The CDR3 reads CASSPPGLARSDTQYF. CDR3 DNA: TGTGCCAGCAGCCCGCCGGGACTAGCTAGGTCGGATACGCAGTATTTT.

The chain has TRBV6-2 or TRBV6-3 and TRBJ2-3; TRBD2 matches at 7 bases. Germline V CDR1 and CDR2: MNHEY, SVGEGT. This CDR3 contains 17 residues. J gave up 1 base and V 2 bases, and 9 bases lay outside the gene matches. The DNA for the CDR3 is TGTGCCAGCAGTTACCCGCTCGGGGAGGGAGGCACAGATACGCAGTATTTT. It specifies CASSYPLGEGGTDTQYF.

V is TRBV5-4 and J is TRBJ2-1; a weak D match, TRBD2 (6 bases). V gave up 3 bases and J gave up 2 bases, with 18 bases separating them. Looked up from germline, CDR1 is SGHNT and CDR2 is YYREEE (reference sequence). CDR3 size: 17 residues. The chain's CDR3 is CASSWLGGPPTYNEQFF. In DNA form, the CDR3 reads TGTGCCAGCAGCTGGTTGGGGGGACCACCCACCTACAATGAGCAGTTCTTC.

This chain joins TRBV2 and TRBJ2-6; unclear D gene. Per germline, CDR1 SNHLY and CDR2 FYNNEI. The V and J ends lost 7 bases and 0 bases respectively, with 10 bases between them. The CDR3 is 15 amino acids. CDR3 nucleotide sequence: TGTGCCAGCATCGCGGAAAGCTCTGGGGCCAACGTCCTGACTTTC. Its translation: CASIAESSGANVLTF.

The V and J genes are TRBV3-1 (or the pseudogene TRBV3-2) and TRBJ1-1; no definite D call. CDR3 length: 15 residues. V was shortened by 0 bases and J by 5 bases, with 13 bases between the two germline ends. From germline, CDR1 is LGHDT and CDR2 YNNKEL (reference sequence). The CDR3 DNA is TGTGCCAGCAGCCAAGATTTCGGGGTAGGTACTGAAGCTTTCTTT. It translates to CASSQDFGVGTEAFF.

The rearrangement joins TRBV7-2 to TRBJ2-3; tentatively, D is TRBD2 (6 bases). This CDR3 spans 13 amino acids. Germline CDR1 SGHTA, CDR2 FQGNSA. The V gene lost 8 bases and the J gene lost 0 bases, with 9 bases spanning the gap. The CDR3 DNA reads TGTGCCAGCGGAGGGCCTAGCACAGATACGCAGTATTTT. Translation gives CASGGPSTDTQYF.

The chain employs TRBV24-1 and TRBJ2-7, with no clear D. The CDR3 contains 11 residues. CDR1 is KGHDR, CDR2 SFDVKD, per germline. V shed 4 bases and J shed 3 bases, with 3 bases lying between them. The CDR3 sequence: CATSDLYEQYF. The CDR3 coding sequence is TGTGCCACCAGTGACCTCTACGAGCAGTACTTC.

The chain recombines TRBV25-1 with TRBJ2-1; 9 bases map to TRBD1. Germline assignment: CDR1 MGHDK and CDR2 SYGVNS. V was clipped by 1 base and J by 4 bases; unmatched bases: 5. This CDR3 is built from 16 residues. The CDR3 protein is CASSESGTGRYNEQFF. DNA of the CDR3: TGTGCCAGCAGTGAATCTGGGACAGGGAGATACAATGAGCAGTTCTTC.

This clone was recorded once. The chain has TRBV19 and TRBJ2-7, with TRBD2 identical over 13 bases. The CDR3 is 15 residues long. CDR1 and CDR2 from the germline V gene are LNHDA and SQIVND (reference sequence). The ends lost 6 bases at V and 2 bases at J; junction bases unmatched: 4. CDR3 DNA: TGTGCCAGTAGCTTAGGACTAGCGGGGGCCTACGAGCAGTACTTC. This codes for CASSLGLAGAYEQYF.

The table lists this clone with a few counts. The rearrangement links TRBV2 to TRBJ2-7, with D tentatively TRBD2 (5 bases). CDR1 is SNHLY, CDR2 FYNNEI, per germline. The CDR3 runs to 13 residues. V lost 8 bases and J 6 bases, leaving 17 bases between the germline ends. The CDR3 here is CASSQDFPLEQYF. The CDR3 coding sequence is TGTGCCAGCTCCCAGGACTTCCCCCTCGAGCAGTACTTC.

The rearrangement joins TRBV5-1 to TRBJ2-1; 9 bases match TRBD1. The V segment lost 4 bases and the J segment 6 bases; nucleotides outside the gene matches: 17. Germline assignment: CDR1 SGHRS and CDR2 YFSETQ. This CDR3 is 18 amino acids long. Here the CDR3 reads CASSTGGTGQIQSNEQFF. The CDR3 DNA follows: TGCGCCAGCAGCACCGGAGGGACAGGGCAAATTCAGTCCAATGAGCAGTTCTTC.

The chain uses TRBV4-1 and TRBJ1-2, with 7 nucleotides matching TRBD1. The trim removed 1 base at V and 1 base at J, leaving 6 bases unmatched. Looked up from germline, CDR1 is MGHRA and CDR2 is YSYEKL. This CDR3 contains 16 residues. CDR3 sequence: CASSQGDRVGNYGYTF. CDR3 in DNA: TGCGCCAGCAGCCAAGGGGACAGAGTTGGTAACTATGGCTACACCTTC.